Shown below are 8 T cell receptor beta chains from a single sample sequenced in a study of T cell responses to AZD1222 COVID-19 vaccine. Assay: immunoSEQ multiplex PCR; the TCRdb copy retains only in-frame clones and omits some. The profile shows 90,000 to 130,000 clones, around 81% of them singletons. This sample comprised peripheral blood, obtained on day 0 of AZD1222 vaccination. Receptors were obtained from an adult in good health.

CDR3 sequence: CASSFWQGLRETQYF. In nucleotides, the CDR3 is TGTGCCAGCAGCTTTTGGCAGGGCCTGAGGGAGACCCAGTACTTC. The chain uses TRBV5-8 and TRBJ2-5; D may be TRBD1 (5 bases). The CDR3 covers 15 residues. V was clipped by 2 bases and J by 5 bases, with 16 bases between them. Germline CDR1 and CDR2: SGHTS and YDEGEE.

This clone was seen more than once but under ten times. This chain joins TRBV7-6 and TRBJ2-3, with D maybe TRBD1 (5 bases). This CDR3 is 13 amino acids long. V was shortened by 5 bases and J by 4 bases, with 10 bases between the two germline ends. Germline V gives CDR1 SGHVS, CDR2 FNYEAQ. CDR3 coding DNA: TGTGCCAGCAGCCATATAGGGGCAGATACGCAGTATTTT. Its translation: CASSHIGADTQYF.

CDR3: CASSLGAGTDEKLFF. Here the CDR3 DNA reads TGTGCCAGCAGCTTAGGAGCGGGGACAGATGAAAAACTGTTTTTT. The rearrangement uses TRBV11-1 and TRBJ1-4, with 7 bases aligning to TRBD1. V gave up 1 base and J gave up 6 bases; unmatched junction bases: 5. CDR3 length equals 15 residues. Germline V gene data show CDR1 as SGHAT and CDR2 as FQDESV (reference sequence).

The chain combines TRBV19 with TRBJ1-2; D remains ambiguous. V was shortened by 3 bases and J by 3 bases, with 11 bases between the two germline ends. Germline CDR1 and CDR2: LNHDA and SQIVND (reference sequence). The CDR3 extends over 14 amino acids. CDR3 region: CASSMGSTHYGYTF. The CDR3 DNA sequence: TGTGCCAGTAGTATGGGTTCCACCCACTATGGCTACACCTTC.

The chain links TRBV7-9 to TRBJ2-7, with D uncertain. Germline CDR1 SEHNR, CDR2 FQNEAQ (reference sequence). The CDR3 is made up of 15 amino acids. V was trimmed by 4 bases and J by 3 bases, leaving 16 bases between them. CDR3 sequence: CASSSAPSIVYEQYF. CDR3 nucleotides: TGTGCCAGCAGCTCCGCCCCATCGATTGTCTACGAGCAGTACTTC.

The chain couples TRBV7-2 to TRBJ2-2; D remains ambiguous. Germline V lookup: CDR1 SGHTA, CDR2 FQGNSA. V was cut by 5 bases and J by 9 bases, with 13 bases left in between. The CDR3 spans 13 residues. Written as DNA, the CDR3 is TGTGCCAGCAGCCCTGCACCCGGATGGGAGCTGTTTTTT. Its protein product is CASSPAPGWELFF.

This chain joins TRBV7-9 and TRBJ2-3; D might be TRBD2 (5 bases). The CDR3 covers 16 residues. The V end was cut by 5 bases, the J end by 0 bases, with 15 bases between. Germline V gene sequence: CDR1 SEHNR, CDR2 FQNEAQ (reference sequence). The CDR3 nucleotides are TGTGCCAGCAGCCCCCAATCTCAGCGGAGCACAGATACGCAGTATTTT. Its translation: CASSPQSQRSTDTQYF.

This chain connects TRBV2 to TRBJ1-5, with TRBD1 matching 10 bases. CDR3 length: 17 residues. The germline V gene encodes CDR1 SNHLY and CDR2 FYNNEI. The junction had 15 bases not matched to a gene; V was cut back by 4 bases and J by 9 bases. CDR3 in amino acids: CASSVETGGALGRPQHF. DNA for the CDR3: TGTGCCAGCAGTGTGGAGACAGGGGGCGCGTTGGGTCGGCCCCAGCATTTT.